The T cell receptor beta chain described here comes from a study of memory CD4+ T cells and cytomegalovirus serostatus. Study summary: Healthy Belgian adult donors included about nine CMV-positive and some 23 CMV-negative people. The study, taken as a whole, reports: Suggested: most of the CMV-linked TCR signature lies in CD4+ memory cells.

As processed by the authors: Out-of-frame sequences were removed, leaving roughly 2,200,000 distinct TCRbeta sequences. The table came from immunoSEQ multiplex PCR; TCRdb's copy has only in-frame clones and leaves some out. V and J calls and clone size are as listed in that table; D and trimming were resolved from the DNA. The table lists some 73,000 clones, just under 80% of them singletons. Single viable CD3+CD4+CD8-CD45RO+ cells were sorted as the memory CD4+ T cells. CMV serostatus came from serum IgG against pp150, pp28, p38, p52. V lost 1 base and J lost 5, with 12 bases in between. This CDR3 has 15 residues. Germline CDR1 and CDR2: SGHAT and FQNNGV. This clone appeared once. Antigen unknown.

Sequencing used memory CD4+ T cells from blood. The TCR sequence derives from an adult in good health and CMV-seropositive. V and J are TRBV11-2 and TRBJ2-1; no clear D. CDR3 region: CASSLGRRPDNEQFF. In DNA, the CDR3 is TGTGCCAGCAGCTTAGGTCGTAGACCGGACAATGAGCAGTTCTTC.